These 6 T cell receptor beta chains were sequenced from one sample in a study of shared clonotypes between healthy human individuals. This table comes from immunoSEQ multiplex PCR, and its TCRdb copy is limited to in-frame clones, with some not included. The profile shows about 710,000 clones, about two thirds of them singletons. Sample: memory CD4+ T cells sorted from blood. Specified subset: CD45RA-negative fraction. The receptor source for this set is a young woman in good health.

This chain joins TRBV6-5 and TRBJ2-3, with D uncertain. The CDR3 runs to 14 residues. Per the germline V gene, CDR1 is MNHEY and CDR2 is SVGAGI. Trimming left V 2 bases short and J 2 bases short, with 8 bases between. The CDR3 is CASSYRVATDTQYF. CDR3 nucleotide sequence: TGTGCCAGCAGTTACCGTGTTGCCACAGATACGCAGTATTTT.

This clone was recorded a few times. V and J are TRBV19 and TRBJ2-1; 11 bases agree with TRBD2. There are 15 residues in the CDR3. Germline CDR1 is LNHDA and CDR2 is SQIVND (reference sequence). V trimming: 9 bases; J trimming: 5 bases; junction bases outside the gene matches: 9. Here the CDR3 reads CARETTSGDHNEQFF. The CDR3 DNA reads as TGTGCCAGAGAGACGACTAGCGGGGACCACAATGAGCAGTTCTTC.

The rearrangement links TRBV18 to TRBJ2-3; 9 bases are a match to TRBD2. After removal of 3 bases from V and 0 bases from J, the junction contained 4 bases not matched to a gene. The CDR3 contains 16 residues. Germline V gene lookup returns CDR1 KGHSH and CDR2 LQKENI. The CDR3 region has the DNA TGTGCCAGCTCACCTCTAGCGGGACCTAGCACAGATACGCAGTATTTT. It is translated as CASSPLAGPSTDTQYF.

This chain uses TRBV28 with TRBJ2-7, with 7 bases fitting TRBD1. V was pared by 5 bases and J by 1 base, with 8 bases of the junction left unmatched. The CDR3 totals 15 residues. CDR1 and CDR2 from the germline V gene are MDHEN and SYDVKM. CDR3 region: CASSQLGTASYEQYF. The CDR3, as DNA: TGTGCCAGCAGTCAACTCGGGACAGCTTCCTACGAGCAGTACTTC.

The chain couples TRBV13 to TRBJ1-5; 10 bases are shared with TRBD1. J lost 9 bases, V lost 4 bases, and 6 bases had no gene match. CDR1 is PRHDT, CDR2 FYEKMQ, per germline (reference sequence). The CDR3 consists of 14 residues. The CDR3 is CASSSGQGLGPQHF. CDR3 nucleotides: TGTGCCAGCAGCTCGGGACAGGGGCTTGGGCCCCAGCATTTT.

This clone was seen a single time. The V and J genes are TRBV7-8 and TRBJ1-1; D is perhaps TRBD1 (6 bases). The V and J ends lost 5 bases and 1 base respectively, with 11 bases between them. Germline values: CDR1 SGHVS, CDR2 FQNEAQ. The CDR3 runs 14 residues. CDR3 region: CASSKTTGNTEAFF. The CDR3 coding sequence is TGTGCCAGCAGCAAGACGACAGGGAACACTGAAGCTTTCTTT.